Each of the 20 T cell receptor beta chains below was sequenced from the same sample in a study of CD8 T cells in ankylosing spondylitis. Study-wide points: Made up of several highly homologous variants, a TCR beta motif appeared characteristic of ankylosing spondylitis blood.

One entry per CDR3 protein, called by TCRdb with MiXCR from the 5' RACE reads. Among around 890,000 distinct CDR3 sequences, about 10% were seen once, and the ten largest hold about 0.5%. What these receptors recognize is not known. Sequenced sample: blood, either unsorted or a sorted T cell fraction (not recorded which). These TCRs come from a male donor with ankylosing spondylitis.

The J gene is TRBJ2-5, the V gene TRBV30; 8 bases line up with TRBD1. The germline V gene has CDR1 GTSNPN and CDR2 SVGIG (reference sequence). The CDR3 is 12 amino acids. Trimming removed 6 bases from V and 4 bases from J; junction bases left unmatched: 4. The CDR3 sequence: CACLTGVETQYF. In DNA form, the CDR3 reads TGTGCCTGCCTGACAGGGGTAGAGACCCAGTACTTC.

This clonotype showed up just a few times. The chain combines TRBV20-1 with TRBJ2-3, with D maybe TRBD2 (6 bases). CDR1 DFQATT and CDR2 SNEGSKA come from the germline V gene (reference sequence). The CDR3 totals 13 residues. Trimming took off 5 bases at V and 4 bases at J, with 13 bases between the two ends. The CDR3 DNA follows: TGCAGTGCTCTGTGGGACTCCCCAGATACGCAGTATTTT. This encodes CSALWDSPDTQYF.

CDR3 sequence: CAISELAPYNEQFF. CDR3 sequence (DNA): TGTGCCATCAGTGAATTAGCGCCCTACAATGAGCAGTTCTTC. The genes are TRBV10-3 and TRBJ2-1; D possibly corresponds to TRBD2 (5 bases). This CDR3 has 14 residues. V lost 3 bases to trimming and J lost 2 bases, with 8 bases between them. Germline V CDR1 and CDR2: ENHRY, SYGVKD.

This clonotype was seen a handful of times. This chain uses TRBV20-1 with TRBJ1-5; D call uncertain. Germline assignment: CDR1 DFQATT and CDR2 SNEGSKA (reference sequence). The CDR3 totals 13 residues. The V end was cut by 4 bases, the J end by 0 bases, with 7 bases between. CDR3 coding DNA: TGCAGTGCTAAGGCGGATAGCAATCAGCCCCAGCATTTT. Residues: CSAKADSNQPQHF.

The CDR3 DNA reads TGTGCCAGCAGCTCTAACAGGGCGTTCTATGGCTACACCTTC. It specifies CASSSNRAFYGYTF. The J gene is TRBJ1-2, the V gene TRBV5-6, with a weak D call TRBD1 (6 bases). V lost 3 bases and J 4 bases, leaving 13 bases between the germline ends. This CDR3 is built from 14 residues. Germline values: CDR1 SGHDT, CDR2 YYEEEE.

The chain recombines TRBV6-1 with TRBJ2-6; D remains ambiguous. The CDR3 length is 15 residues. Between the trimmed V and J ends, which lost 6 bases and 0 bases, there was a span of 9 bases. CDR1 MNHNS and CDR2 SASEGT come from the germline V gene. The CDR3, as DNA: TGTGCCAGCAGAACCGGAAGCTCTGGGGCCAACGTCCTGACTTTC. Its protein product is CASRTGSSGANVLTF.

In its sample, this clonotype was seen many times. The rearrangement joins TRBV11-2 to TRBJ1-2; D is possibly TRBD1 (5 bases). Deletions cut 4 bases from V and 6 bases from J, with 21 bases between. The CDR3 contains 16 residues. Germline loops: CDR1 SGHAT, CDR2 FQNNGV. The CDR3 loop is CASSSYMTEGTDGYTF. The CDR3 nucleotides are TGTGCCAGCAGCTCTTATATGACGGAGGGGACGGATGGCTACACCTTC.

Many counts were recorded for this clonotype. The genes are TRBV12-3 or TRBV12-4 and TRBJ1-1; TRBD1 might be the D (6 bases). Deletions cut 5 bases from V and 4 bases from J, with 14 bases between. The CDR3 loop spans 14 amino acids. CDR3 sequence reads: CASSTITGSTEAFF. The CDR3 DNA reads as TGTGCCAGCAGTACCATTACAGGGAGCACTGAAGCTTTCTTT.

This chain links TRBV10-3 with TRBJ2-1; perhaps TRBD2 as D (6 bases). V dropped 3 bases and J dropped 10 bases, with 7 bases sitting between them. CDR3 length equals 11 residues. The germline V gene has CDR1 ENHRY and CDR2 SYGVKD. This chain's CDR3 is CAISELAEQFF. CDR3 coding DNA: TGTGCCATCAGTGAACTAGCCGAGCAGTTCTTC.

Many counts were recorded for this clonotype. The chain combines TRBV10-3 with TRBJ2-7; TRBD2 agrees at 8 bases. V lost 7 bases to trimming and J lost 5 bases; unmatched junction nucleotides: 7. The CDR3 loop spans 13 amino acids. Germline V gene data show CDR1 as ENHRY and CDR2 as SYGVKD. DNA of the CDR3: TGTGCCATCACCCCGGGGGGGGGAGACGAGCAGTACTTC. Its translation: CAITPGGGDEQYF.

The chain is built from TRBV5-1 and TRBJ1-4, with no clear D. Looked up from germline, CDR1 is SGHRS and CDR2 is YFSETQ. Trimming took 3 bases from V and 5 from J, leaving 5 bases between them. This CDR3 is built from 12 residues. The CDR3: CASSSENEKLFF. In nucleotides, the CDR3 is TGCGCCAGCAGCTCCGAAAATGAAAAACTGTTTTTT.

V gene TRBV20-1 combines with J gene TRBJ1-6; no clear D. Trimming stripped 3 bases from V and 5 bases from J, with 8 bases between. Germline CDR1 DFQATT, CDR2 SNEGSKA (reference sequence). The CDR3 has 13 residues. This chain's CDR3 is CSASQDDNSPLHF. In DNA, the CDR3 is TGCAGTGCTAGTCAGGACGATAATTCACCCCTCCACTTT.

The rearrangement uses TRBV10-3 and TRBJ1-5; 11 bases agree with TRBD1. Looked up from germline, CDR1 is ENHRY and CDR2 is SYGVKD. This CDR3 is built from 14 residues. Trimming took 5 bases from V and 4 from J; bases not matched to a gene: 1. Written as DNA, the CDR3 is TGTGCCATCAGTTGGGACAGGGGGAATCAGCCCCAGCATTTT. Translation gives CAISWDRGNQPQHF.

The CDR3 DNA sequence: TGTGCCAGCAGCAAAGGCCTCTTTACTAGCGGCCACGCCTACGAGCAGTACTTC. Translated, it gives CASSKGLFTSGHAYEQYF. The V call is TRBV21-1, the J call TRBJ2-7; the D call in the table, TRBD2, was not verified against the DNA. TRBV21-1 is designated a pseudogene. The CDR3 has 18 amino acids.

The sample holds a few counts of this clonotype. This chain joins TRBV30 and TRBJ1-6; D is undetermined. This CDR3 contains 12 residues. The V end lost 0 bases, the J end lost 15 bases, and 12 bases lay between the germline ends. The V gene's germline CDR1 is GTSNPN and CDR2 SVGIG (reference sequence). DNA for the CDR3: TGTGCCTGGAGTGTAGGAGGAGCCCTCCTCCACTTT. It encodes CAWSVGGALLHF. The full variable domain, with the rest looked up from reference TRBV30 and TRBJ1-6, is SQTIHQWPATLVQPVGSPLSLECTVEGTSNPNLYWYRQAAGRGLQLLFYSVGIGQISSEVPQNLSASRPQDRQFILSSKKLLLSDSGFYLCAWSVGGALLHFGNGTRLTVT.

The sample holds a few counts of this clonotype. The chain couples TRBV5-6 to TRBJ2-1; perhaps TRBD1 as D (5 bases). V lost 1 base, J lost 3 bases, and 17 bases lay in between. CDR3 size: 17 residues. Looked up from germline, CDR1 is SGHDT and CDR2 is YYEEEE. The CDR3 region is CASSLIAAQADYNEQFF. Here the CDR3 DNA reads TGTGCCAGCAGCTTGATCGCGGCACAGGCGGACTACAATGAGCAGTTCTTC.

There are many counts of this clonotype. The CDR3: CSASYPSGNEQFF. The CDR3 coding sequence is TGCAGTGCTTCTTACCCATCTGGCAATGAGCAGTTCTTC. The J gene is TRBJ2-1, the V gene TRBV20-1, with D uncertain. The CDR3 totals 13 residues. V was clipped by 5 bases and J by 6 bases, with 14 bases between them. Germline lookup yields CDR1 DFQATT and CDR2 SNEGSKA (reference sequence).

In its sample, this clonotype was seen a few times. The chain combines TRBV5-1 with TRBJ2-1; D ambiguous. This CDR3 region has 16 residues. Trimming shortened V by 0 bases and J by 2 bases, and 12 bases separated the two germline ends. Germline V gives CDR1 SGHRS, CDR2 YFSETQ. CDR3 nucleotides: TGCGCCAGCAGCTTGGCCGGTGTAAGCGCCTACAATGAGCAGTTCTTC. Encoded protein: CASSLAGVSAYNEQFF.

This clonotype was detected ten times or more. The V gene is TRBV7-2, the J gene TRBJ1-1, with a possible D match to TRBD1 (5 bases). The V gene's germline CDR1 is SGHTA and CDR2 FQGNSA. There are 13 residues in the CDR3. Between the trimmed V and J ends, which lost 5 bases and 11 bases, there was a span of 18 bases. The CDR3 DNA sequence: TGTGCCAGCAGCCCCCGTAGGGGACTCGGGGCTTTCTTT. Protein product: CASSPRRGLGAFF. The entire variable domain, with the rest obtained from reference TRBV7-2 and TRBJ1-1, is as follows: GAGVSQSPSNKVTEKGKDVELRCDPISGHTALYWYRQSLGQGLEFLIYFQGNSAPDKSGLPSDRFSAERTGGSVSTLTIQRTQQEDSAVYLCASSPRRGLGAFFGQGTRLTVV.

This clonotype was observed many times. The rearrangement links TRBV28 to TRBJ2-1; D ambiguous. Trimming stripped 5 bases from V and 0 bases from J, with 5 bases between. Germline CDR1 MDHEN, CDR2 SYDVKM. This CDR3 comprises 13 residues. In DNA, the CDR3 is TGTGCCAGCAGTACGAGCTCCTACAATGAGCAGTTCTTC. Protein: CASSTSSYNEQFF. Looking up the rest from reference TRBV28 and TRBJ2-1 gives the full variable domain: DVKVTQSSRYLVKRTGEKVFLECVQDMDHENMFWYRQDPGLGLRLIYFSYDVKMKEKGDIPEGYSVSREKKERFSLILESASTNQTSMYLCASSTSSYNEQFFGPGTRLTVL.